This T cell receptor (beta chain) was sequenced during a study of CD8 T cells in ankylosing spondylitis. The germline V gene has CDR1 SGHRS and CDR2 YFSETQ. The CDR3 contains 17 residues. Trimming shortened V by 0 bases and J by 3 bases, and 18 bases separated the two germline ends. This clonotype was seen a handful of times. Its specificity is not known. Each CDR3 protein is one row after TCRdb ran MiXCR on the 5' RACE reads. The sample consists of fewer than 180,000 distinct CDR3 sequences, about 42% of them appearing once. Study observations and caveats: Disease-linked clones displayed a CD8+ phenotype and appeared relatively rarely in peripheral blood.

This receptor was taken from a male donor with ankylosing spondylitis. The chain joins TRBV5-1 to TRBJ1-2; the D gene is possibly TRBD1 (6 bases). Sequenced: synovial fluid, either unsorted or a sorted T cell fraction (not recorded which). The CDR3 spells CASSLGPTGSSDYGYTF. CDR3 nucleotides: TGCGCCAGCAGCTTGGGCCCTACAGGGTCTTCAGACTATGGCTACACCTTC.